The next 22 T cell receptor beta chains were all read from a single sample in a study of shared clonotypes between healthy human individuals (dated by TCRdb to about 2020). CD8 naive samples were CD45RO-negative cells positively selected for CCR7, giving a CD45RA+CCR7+ population that excluded TemRA cells. Receptor libraries were prepared by the immunoSEQ multiplex PCR assay. The clones in this table, taken by TCRdb from immuneACCESS, are in-frame only. Not every clone is retained; where verified, under half of the shortfall comes from an unresolved V gene, and the cause of the rest is unknown. Here the sample has about 700,000 clones; about 91% occur a single time. 24% of the sample rests with the top ten. Sequenced: naive CD8+ T cells sorted from blood. In light of the paper, this sample's cell subset or site label describes: CD45RA+CCR7+. Every receptor here comes from a man aged 30 to 45 in good health.

The rearrangement joins TRBV29-1 to TRBJ2-5; TRBD2 matches 12 bases. V lost 1 base to trimming and J lost 0 bases; unmatched junction nucleotides: 9. This CDR3 has 18 amino acids. Germline V gives CDR1 SQVTM, CDR2 ANQGSEA. The CDR3 nucleotides are TGCAGCGTTGAAGGCGTAAGACTAGCGGGAGTCCACCAAGAGACCCAGTACTTC. Its protein is CSVEGVRLAGVHQETQYF.

This rearrangement joins TRBV27 to TRBJ2-1; D may match TRBD1 or TRBD2 (5 bases each). V dropped 3 bases and J dropped 5 bases, with 14 bases sitting between them. The CDR3 loop spans 15 amino acids. Germline values: CDR1 MNHEY, CDR2 SMNVEV (reference sequence). CDR3 nucleotide sequence: TGTGCCAGCAGTTTTTGGGGGAATGGGAACAATGAGCAGTTCTTC. It translates to CASSFWGNGNNEQFF.

V usage is TRBV6-1 and J usage is TRBJ1-1, with a possible D match to TRBD1 (5 bases). Trimming removed 1 base from V and 0 bases from J, with 12 bases in between. The CDR3 sequence is 16 residues long. The germline CDR1 and CDR2 sequences are MNHNS and SASEGT. In DNA form, the CDR3 reads TGTGCCAGCAGTGAAGAGCTCTGGGACCTGAACACTGAAGCTTTCTTT. Its translation is CASSEELWDLNTEAFF.

The chain has TRBV4-3 and TRBJ2-3; D is perhaps TRBD1 (5 bases). The CDR3 runs to 15 residues. Trimming took off 6 bases at V and 3 bases at J, with 16 bases between the two ends. CDR1 is LGHNA and CDR2 is YSLEER in the germline V gene. The CDR3 loop is CASSLDGRGTDTQYF. CDR3 bases: TGCGCCAGCAGTCTCGACGGAAGGGGTACAGATACGCAGTATTTT.

This chain links TRBV9 with TRBJ2-3; 10 nucleotides match TRBD2. This CDR3 comprises 16 residues. CDR1 and CDR2 (germline): SGDLS, YYNGEE. V lost 0 bases, J lost 4 bases, and 5 bases stayed unmatched. The DNA of the CDR3 is TGTGCCAGCAGCGTAGTTTCTAGCGGGAGCCCAGATACGCAGTATTTT. Translating it yields CASSVVSSGSPDTQYF.

This clone occurred a few times. The V and J genes are TRBV10-2 and TRBJ2-7; 7 positions match TRBD1. The CDR3 sequence is 13 residues long. Germline trimming cut 6 bases from V and 3 bases from J; bases unmatched to any gene: 5. The germline V gene has CDR1 WSHSY and CDR2 SAAADI. The CDR3 reads CASRSGQLYEQYF. DNA of the CDR3: TGCGCCAGCAGGTCGGGACAGCTCTACGAGCAGTACTTC.

The V call is TRBV6-6, the J call TRBJ2-7; D unresolved. The V gene's germline CDR1 is MNHNY and CDR2 SVGAGI (reference sequence). The CDR3 is made up of 14 amino acids. The V end was cut by 0 bases, the J end by 2 bases, with 8 bases between. This CDR3 is CASSYSSATYEQYF. CDR3 bases: TGTGCCAGCAGTTACTCATCAGCTACCTACGAGCAGTACTTC.

V and J are TRBV5-6 and TRBJ2-1, with D possibly being TRBD2 (6 bases). This CDR3 contains 15 residues. Germline V gives CDR1 SGHDT, CDR2 YYEEEE. The ends were cut back, 4 bases at V and 9 bases at J, with 20 bases in the middle. This CDR3 is CASSPPGEGWGEQFF. For the CDR3, the DNA is TGTGCCAGCAGCCCTCCGGGGGAAGGTTGGGGTGAGCAGTTCTTC.

V usage is TRBV7-9 and J usage is TRBJ1-4; D is unclear. The CDR3 covers 15 residues. Germline V gives CDR1 SEHNR, CDR2 FQNEAQ (reference sequence). Trimming removed 0 bases at V and 8 bases at J, with 13 bases between. The CDR3 DNA reads TGTGCCAGCAGCTTAGCGCGCGCTACGGTAGAAAAACTGTTTTTT. Translation: CASSLARATVEKLFF.

The chain has TRBV7-9 and TRBJ2-1; 9 bases align to TRBD2. CDR1 is SEHNR and CDR2 is FQNEAQ in the germline V gene (reference sequence). This CDR3 comprises 16 residues. J was trimmed by 6 bases and V by 5 bases; bases with no gene match: 11. The CDR3 sequence: CASSPVSGREGNEQFF. The CDR3 nucleotides are TGTGCCAGCAGCCCAGTTTCCGGGCGGGAGGGCAATGAGCAGTTCTTC. Supplemented by reference TRBV7-9 and TRBJ2-1, the full variable domain reads DTGVSQNPRHKITKRGQNVTFRCDPISEHNRLYWYRQTLGQGPEFLTYFQNEAQLEKSRLLSDRFSAERPKGSFSTLEIQRTEQGDSAMYLCASSPVSGREGNEQFFGPGTRLTVL.

The genes are TRBV7-9 and TRBJ2-7; D perhaps matches TRBD2 (6 bases). Germline values: CDR1 SEHNR, CDR2 FQNEAQ (reference sequence). Trimming took off 2 bases at V and 3 bases at J, with 23 bases between the two ends. This CDR3 is built from 18 residues. This CDR3 reads CASSLISGEASFGYEQYF. In nucleotides, the CDR3 is TGTGCCAGCAGCTTAATCTCGGGAGAGGCGAGTTTCGGCTACGAGCAGTACTTC.

This rearrangement joins TRBV9 to TRBJ2-5; no definite D call. CDR3 length: 14 amino acids. Germline V gene lookup returns CDR1 SGDLS and CDR2 YYNGEE. With 4 bases removed from V and 1 base from J, the gap between germline ends came to 11 bases. The CDR3 DNA follows: TGTGCCAGCAGCCCCGAAGGCCTCCAAGAGACCCAGTACTTC. Translation: CASSPEGLQETQYF.

This rearrangement joins TRBV9 to TRBJ2-5; possible D gene TRBD2, 7 bases. Trimming stripped 1 base from V and 2 bases from J, with 12 bases between. From germline, CDR1 is SGDLS and CDR2 YYNGEE. The CDR3 is 15 residues long. The CDR3 DNA is TGTGCCAGCAGCGTATTGGGGGGGCTTCAAGAGACCCAGTACTTC. Translation gives CASSVLGGLQETQYF.

About this clone: Other DNA sequences from this sample encode an identical CDR3 as well. The chain combines TRBV27 with TRBJ2-7, with 9 bases fitting TRBD2. The CDR3 totals 14 residues. Germline lookup yields CDR1 MNHEY and CDR2 SMNVEV (reference sequence). The V segment lost 5 bases and the J segment 0 bases; nucleotides outside the gene matches: 2. In DNA, the CDR3 is TGTGCCAGCAGTCTAGCGGGACCCTCCTACGAGCAGTACTTC. Translated, it gives CASSLAGPSYEQYF.

The chain combines TRBV23-1 with TRBJ2-7; D is undetermined. TRBV23-1 is labeled an ORF, and its function is uncertain. The CDR3 has 15 residues. V lost 0 bases and J lost 3, with 12 bases in between. CDR3 in DNA: TGCGCCAGCAGTCAATCTGGCTGCCGGGTCTACGAGCAGTACTTC. Amino acids: CASSQSGCRVYEQYF.

This clone has only one observation. The chain recombines TRBV6-5 with TRBJ1-1; D gene ambiguous. V lost 7 bases and J lost 4, with 10 bases in between. CDR1 and CDR2 from the germline V gene are MNHEY and SVGAGI. The CDR3 spans 12 residues. DNA for the CDR3: TGTGCCAGCAATCCCGGCGGCACTGAAGCTTTCTTT. It encodes CASNPGGTEAFF.

The rearrangement uses TRBV27 and TRBJ2-7; maybe TRBD2 (6 bases). The CDR3 spans 14 residues. Germline V gene lookup returns CDR1 MNHEY and CDR2 SMNVEV (reference sequence). V was pared by 5 bases and J by 4 bases, with 15 bases between. CDR3 loop: CASSLRLSGYEQYF. For the CDR3, the DNA is TGTGCCAGCAGTCTCAGGCTTAGCGGATACGAGCAGTACTTC.

The CDR3 loop reads CASTLRAPRTSGSSDTQYF. In nucleotides, the CDR3 is TGTGCCAGCACCCTTCGGGCCCCCCGGACTAGCGGGAGTTCAGATACGCAGTATTTT. V usage is TRBV27 and J usage is TRBJ2-3; 13 nucleotides agree with TRBD2. The V segment lost 7 bases and the J segment 4 bases; nucleotides outside the gene matches: 17. CDR3 length equals 19 residues. From germline, CDR1 is MNHEY and CDR2 SMNVEV (reference sequence).

V and J are TRBV28 and TRBJ2-7; possibly TRBD1 for D (5 bases). The CDR3 runs 14 residues. Germline V gives CDR1 MDHEN, CDR2 SYDVKM. V was shortened by 6 bases and J by 1 base, with 13 bases between the two germline ends. The CDR3 is CASREAQGSYEQYF. The CDR3 region has the DNA TGTGCCAGCAGAGAAGCCCAGGGTTCCTACGAGCAGTACTTC. Drawing the rest from reference TRBV28 and TRBJ2-7, the complete variable domain is DVKVTQSSRYLVKRTGEKVFLECVQDMDHENMFWYRQDPGLGLRLIYFSYDVKMKEKGDIPEGYSVSREKKERFSLILESASTNQTSMYLCASREAQGSYEQYFGPGTRLTVT.

The J gene is TRBJ2-7, the V gene TRBV28, with TRBD2 matching over 9 bases. The germline CDR1 and CDR2 sequences are MDHEN and SYDVKM. V dropped 5 bases and J dropped 0; count of bases not matched to a gene: 2. CDR3 length: 14 residues. The CDR3 here is CASSRTSDSYEQYF. The CDR3 DNA reads as TGTGCCAGCAGTAGGACTAGCGACTCCTACGAGCAGTACTTC.

In this sample, this clone turned up once. The rearrangement joins TRBV11-1 to TRBJ1-1; D remains unclear. Germline V gives CDR1 SGHAT, CDR2 FQDESV (reference sequence). The germline V and J ends were trimmed by 1 base and 0 bases, with 12 bases remaining between them. CDR3 length: 16 amino acids. The CDR3 sequence: CASSLVGRQMNTEAFF. The CDR3 nucleotides are TGTGCCAGCAGCTTAGTGGGTCGGCAGATGAACACTGAAGCTTTCTTT.

The V call is TRBV18, the J call TRBJ1-4; D might be TRBD1 (5 bases). The germline V and J ends were trimmed by 6 bases and 8 bases, with 7 bases remaining between them. The CDR3 sequence is 11 residues long. Germline assignment: CDR1 KGHSH and CDR2 LQKENI. The CDR3 nucleotides read TGTGCCAGCTCGCGGGGGGAAAAACTGTTTTTT. Translated: CASSRGEKLFF.